This T cell receptor (beta chain) was documented in a study of graft-versus-host responses after intestinal transplantation. The wider study: Recipients obtained multivisceral, liver-intestinal, or isolated intestinal transplants. Anti-thymocyte globulin induction, then tacrolimus and steroids for roughly 3 years, went to all recipients.

Study conclusions and caveats: Researchers found GvH clones in recipient marrow, and some showed up first in ileum or blood. Circulating GvH clones peaking coincided with falling HvG clones soon after transplant.

This CDR3 is built from 14 residues. Germline assignment: CDR1 LGHNA and CDR2 YNFKEQ. The ends were cut back, 4 bases at V and 1 base at J, with 10 bases in the middle. About this clone: Its cognate antigen is unknown.

Using immunoSEQ multiplex PCR, the repertoire was profiled, and TCRdb retains in-frame clones only, with some absent. The sample comprises tens of thousands of clones, over 70% of which are singletons, and nearly 0.4% rests with the top ten. The chain uses TRBV4-2 and TRBJ2-5, with D possibly TRBD1 on 7 matching bases. The receptor was isolated from a human donor who was the organ donor for an intestinal transplant. Specimen: unstimulated CD4+ T cells sorted from spleen or lymph node cells, collected before transplant. DNA of the CDR3: TGTGCCAGCAGCCGCGGGACAGTCCAAGAGACCCAGTACTTC. It is translated as CASSRGTVQETQYF.